These T cell receptor beta chains were read from a single sample in a study of cytomegalovirus exposure and HLA in healthy donors. Generated by immunoSEQ multiplex PCR, the TCRdb table keeps only in-frame clones and is missing some. The profile covers 150,000 or so clones, with approximately 82% appearing a single time and roughly 8% taken by the ten largest. Sequencing was done on a sample of PBMCs. These TCRs come from a woman between 35 and 50 years old in good health and CMV-seropositive. CDR3s include the opening cysteine and the closing phenylalanine or tryptophan. D genes are given only for firm matches. Clone sizes are given selectively: once, few, many, or a class where the clone is expanded.

clone_size d_call j_call v_call cdr3_aa cdr3_nt
. TRBD2 TRBJ2-1 TRBV7-2 CASSFGGLAGADPGEQFF TGTGCCAGCAGCTTTGGGGGACTAGCGGGAGCAGATCCTGGCGAGCAGTTCTTC
. TRBD2 TRBJ2-1 TRBV28 CASSFLFGGEDNEQFF TGTGCCAGCAGTTTTCTCTTCGGGGGGGAAGACAATGAGCAGTTCTTC
. . TRBJ1-1 TRBV7-2 CASTPIGTRPTEAFF TGTGCCAGCACCCCCATCGGAACCAGGCCAACTGAAGCTTTCTTT
. TRBD2 TRBJ2-7 TRBV10-2 CASRRGTSGDYEQYF TGCGCCAGCAGGAGGGGGACTAGCGGAGACTACGAGCAGTACTTC
. . TRBJ1-2 TRBV5-4 CASSLPGDTNYGYTF TGTGCCAGCAGCTTGCCCGGGGACACTAACTATGGCTACACCTTC
few . TRBJ1-4 TRBV10-1 CASSDRGNEKLFF TGCGCCAGCAGTGACAGGGGTAATGAAAAACTGTTTTTT
. TRBD1 TRBJ2-2 TRBV27 CASSYPSGTGLTGELFF TGTGCCAGCAGCTACCCTTCCGGGACAGGGCTCACCGGGGAGCTGTTTTTT
. TRBD1 TRBJ2-6 TRBV11-3 CASSLGSGQDLSGANVLTF TGTGCCAGCAGCTTAGGATCGGGACAGGATCTCTCTGGGGCCAACGTCCTGACTTTC
. . TRBJ2-2 TRBV29-1 CSVVGSGDTGELFF TGCAGCGTTGTTGGTTCAGGGGACACCGGGGAGCTGTTTTTT
few TRBD1 TRBJ2-1 TRBV4-2 CASSQGGTGNYNEQFF TGTGCCAGCAGCCAAGGAGGGACAGGTAACTACAATGAGCAGTTCTTC
once . TRBJ2-1 TRBV19 CASTSGDNNEQFF TGTGCCAGCACGTCGGGGGATAACAATGAGCAGTTCTTC
. . TRBJ1-4 TRBV25-1 CASSEFGEGEKLFF TGTGCCAGCAGTGAATTCGGGGAAGGGGAAAAACTGTTTTTT
. TRBD1 TRBJ2-7 TRBV7-9 CASSEGTAYEQYF TGTGCCAGCAGCGAGGGGACAGCTTACGAGCAGTACTTC
. TRBD2 TRBJ2-1 TRBV28 CASTIDQREINEQFF TGTGCCAGCACCATCGACCAGCGGGAGATCAATGAGCAGTTCTTC
once . TRBJ1-4 TRBV28 CASSFRDIRGKLFF TGTGCCAGCAGTTTCCGAGACATTCGGGGAAAACTGTTTTTT
. TRBD1 TRBJ1-1 TRBV6-6 CASSSPGQMNTEAFF TGTGCCAGCAGTTCCCCGGGACAGATGAACACTGAAGCTTTCTTT
. . TRBJ1-2 TRBV2 CASLIRFDGYTF TGTGCCAGCCTAATACGGTTTGATGGCTACACCTTC
. TRBD1 TRBJ1-3 TRBV6-6 CASAGQGAGNTIYF TGTGCCAGTGCGGGACAGGGGGCTGGAAACACCATATATTTT
. . TRBJ1-5 TRBV5-3 CARSLSGLRPQHF TGTGCCAGAAGCTTGTCAGGGCTCCGGCCCCAGCATTTT
. . TRBJ1-2 TRBV18 CASSLGGGDGYTF TGTGCCAGCTCACTGGGAGGAGGGGATGGCTACACCTTC
. TRBD2 TRBJ2-7 TRBV14 CASSLLAGGKTYEQYF TGTGCCAGCAGCCTATTAGCGGGAGGGAAAACCTACGAGCAGTACTTC
. TRBD1 TRBJ1-1 TRBV7-3 CARGTGDGEAFF TGTGCCAGGGGGACAGGAGACGGTGAAGCTTTCTTT
. . TRBJ2-7 TRBV7-2 CASSFLSGEQYF TGTGCCAGCAGCTTCCTCTCGGGGGAGCAGTACTTC
few TRBD2 TRBJ2-1 TRBV4-1 CASSQDQREGYNEQFF TGCGCCAGCAGCCAAGATCAGCGGGAGGGATACAATGAGCAGTTCTTC
. . TRBJ1-2 TRBV21-1 CASRRWALGQTHGYTF TGTGCCAGCCGGAGATGGGCACTTGGACAGACCCATGGCTACACCTTC
. . TRBJ2-5 TRBV7-9 CASSLHYRGGLQETQYF TGTGCCAGCAGCTTACATTATAGGGGTGGCCTCCAAGAGACCCAGTACTTC
. . TRBJ2-1 TRBV4-2 CASSQDPRTRSEQFF TGTGCCAGCAGCCAAGATCCCCGCACTAGGAGTGAGCAGTTCTTC
. . TRBJ2-1 TRBV5-6 CASSDRRWNEQFF TGTGCCAGCAGCGATCGCCGGTGGAATGAGCAGTTCTTC
. . TRBJ1-1 TRBV7-3 CASSLYNSLGEAFF TGTGCCAGCAGCTTATATAACTCTCTCGGGGAAGCTTTCTTT
. . TRBJ2-7 TRBV25-1 CASTLTNHYEQYF TGTGCCAGCACACTTACTAACCACTACGAGCAGTACTTC
. . TRBJ2-2 TRBV27 CASSFGSRRSTGELFF TGTGCCAGCAGTTTCGGGAGCAGAAGGTCCACCGGGGAGCTGTTTTTT
. . TRBJ1-6 TRBV7-3 CASSLKAQGGNSPLHF TGTGCCAGCAGCTTAAAGGCGCAGGGAGGGAATTCACCCCTCCACTTT
. . TRBJ1-1 TRBV19 CASSTGDRWTEAFF TGTGCCAGTAGTACGGGCGACAGGTGGACTGAAGCTTTCTTT
. . TRBJ1-2 TRBV10-3 CAISAGAYGYTF TGTGCCATCAGTGCAGGGGCCTATGGCTACACCTTC
. . TRBJ2-7 TRBV7-8 CASSSTYEQYF TGTGCCAGCAGCTCAACCTACGAGCAGTACTTC
. . TRBJ1-4 TRBV18 CASSTQGWEKLFF TGTGCCAGCTCAACGCAGGGTTGGGAAAAACTGTTTTTT
few TRBD2 TRBJ2-3 TRBV18 CASSPSLAGMTDTQYF TGTGCCAGCTCACCAAGCCTAGCGGGAATGACAGATACGCAGTATTTT
. TRBD1 TRBJ1-3 TRBV10-3 CAISSGQGGGNTIYF TGTGCCATCAGCTCGGGACAGGGTGGTGGAAACACCATATATTTT
. TRBD2 TRBJ2-3 TRBV15 CATSRTIAGRTDTQYF TGTGCCACCAGCAGAACAATAGCGGGAAGGACAGATACGCAGTATTTT
. . TRBJ2-1 TRBV6-5 CASRSVYNEQFF TGTGCCAGCAGGTCCGTATACAATGAGCAGTTCTTC
. TRBD2 TRBJ2-4 TRBV5-1 CASSLPPLAGVSENIQYF TGCGCCAGCAGCTTGCCTCCCCTAGCGGGAGTGTCGGAAAACATTCAGTACTTC
once TRBD1 TRBJ2-3 TRBV19 CASSRRQGDSPDTQYF TGTGCCAGTAGTAGGAGACAGGGAGATTCCCCAGATACGCAGTATTTT
. . TRBJ2-1 TRBV11-2 CASSNRDGRTYNEQFF TGTGCCAGCAGCAACCGGGACGGGAGAACGTACAATGAGCAGTTCTTC
. . TRBJ2-3 TRBV5-1 CASIPGAGAGDTQYF TGCGCCAGCATCCCCGGCGCGGGGGCTGGGGATACGCAGTATTTT
. . TRBJ1-2 TRBV6-5 CASSYKRLHNNYGYTF TGTGCCAGCAGTTACAAGCGACTTCACAACAACTATGGCTACACCTTC
. . TRBJ2-7 TRBV21-1 CASSKDRDRAYEQYF TGTGCCAGCAGCAAAGACCGGGACAGGGCCTACGAGCAGTACTTC
. . TRBJ1-3 TRBV30 CAWSVPTSSGNTVYF TGTGCCTGGAGTGTCCCAACTAGCTCTGGAAACACCGTATATTTT
many . TRBJ2-3 TRBV4-2 CASSQDRGGSDTQYF TGTGCCAGCAGCCAAGATCGGGGAGGCTCAGATACGCAGTATTTT
. TRBD1 TRBJ1-4 TRBV19 CASRYTGGATNEKLFF TGTGCCAGTAGATACACAGGGGGCGCAACTAATGAAAAACTGTTTTTT
. TRBD1 TRBJ1-4 TRBV2 CASRNTGAYEKLFF TGTGCCAGCAGAAATACAGGGGCATATGAAAAACTGTTTTTT